This TCR beta chain was sequenced in a study of blood T cell repertoires in COVID-19. Across the whole study: PBMCs, B-cell-depleted T cells, or T cells were the source of the cDNA or gDNA that made up the material.

This CDR3 region has 17 residues. V gave up 0 bases and J gave up 8 bases, with 22 bases separating them. Germline V gene sequence: CDR1 SEHNR, CDR2 FQNEAQ (reference sequence). Using immunoSEQ multiplex PCR, the repertoire was profiled, and TCRdb retains in-frame clones only, with some absent. The sample shows 200,000 or so clones, more than 65% of them seen only once. Enrollees, roughly 18 to 95 years old, lived in around 23 US areas. Cohort 3 donors counted as recovered after two negative PCRs, clearance, or resolved symptoms. This clonotype originated in a man aged 35-49 years who had recovered from COVID-19. The gene calls are TRBV7-9 and TRBJ1-2; possibly TRBD1 for D (5 bases). The sequenced material came from PBMCs or T cells enriched from blood (not recorded which). CDR3 loop: CASSLAVKGRRGEGYTF. In DNA form, the CDR3 reads TGTGCCAGCAGCTTAGCGGTGAAGGGGCGAAGGGGCGAGGGCTACACCTTC.